The 11 T cell receptor beta chains given below trace back to one sample, sequenced in a study of brain T cells in children with intractable seizures. Clones were sequenced by immunoSEQ multiplex PCR, and TCRdb holds only the in-frame ones, with some missing. This sample has 35,000 to 50,000 clones, with over 75% found just once. The sample in question was peripheral blood, obtained at surgery. Receptors originate from a girl aged 2 to 10 with tuberous sclerosis and intractable seizures.

This rearrangement joins TRBV5-6 to TRBJ1-1; a possible D gene is TRBD1 (5 bases). CDR1 SGHDT and CDR2 YYEEEE come from the germline V gene. Trimming stripped 1 base from V and 3 bases from J, with 13 bases between. There are 15 residues in the CDR3. The CDR3 region is CASSLPGGTHTEAFF. CDR3 in DNA: TGTGCCAGCAGCTTGCCGGGGGGGACCCACACTGAAGCTTTCTTT.

This chain links TRBV5-6 with TRBJ2-3; possible D gene TRBD2, 6 bases. CDR1 is SGHDT, CDR2 YYEEEE, per germline. Trimming pared 1 base from V and 2 bases from J, leaving 17 bases between. The CDR3 runs 17 residues. CDR3 DNA: TGTGCCAGCAGCTTGTATCTTTTGCGGGGCCCCACAGATACGCAGTATTTT. It yields the protein CASSLYLLRGPTDTQYF.

This chain links TRBV11-2 with TRBJ2-5, with 7 bases matching TRBD1. The CDR3 contains 14 residues. The germline CDR1 and CDR2 sequences are SGHAT and FQNNGV. Germline trimming cut 5 bases from V and 3 bases from J; bases unmatched to any gene: 6. The CDR3 DNA follows: TGTGCCAGCAGCCTATGGACAGGAGAAGAGACCCAGTACTTC. It yields the protein CASSLWTGEETQYF.

The chain recombines TRBV6-5 with TRBJ1-3; maybe TRBD1 (5 bases). The germline CDR1 and CDR2 sequences are MNHEY and SVGAGI. This CDR3 contains 12 residues. Between the trimmed V and J ends, which lost 5 bases and 16 bases, there was a span of 18 bases. The CDR3 nucleotides read TGTGCCAGCAGTCAACCGGGACCCTCAAAGTATTTT. This sequence encodes CASSQPGPSKYF.

V and J are TRBV6-1 and TRBJ2-3, with D maybe TRBD2 (5 bases). Germline V gives CDR1 MNHNS, CDR2 SASEGT. There are 17 residues in the CDR3. Trimming took off 2 bases at V and 0 bases at J, with 15 bases between the two ends. DNA for the CDR3: TGTGCCAGCAGTGAACAGCAGCGGAGTTATAGCACAGATACGCAGTATTTT. Protein: CASSEQQRSYSTDTQYF.

In this sample, this clone turned up once. The V call is TRBV6-5, the J call TRBJ2-3, with D perhaps TRBD1 or TRBD2 (5 bases each). V was trimmed by 6 bases and J by 2 bases, leaving 12 bases between them. The CDR3 is made up of 14 amino acids. CDR1 MNHEY and CDR2 SVGAGI come from the germline V gene. For the CDR3, the DNA is TGTGCCAGCAGCAAAGGGACCTTCACAGATACGCAGTATTTT. The encoded protein is CASSKGTFTDTQYF.

The J gene is TRBJ1-2, the V gene TRBV30; D gene uncertain. From germline, CDR1 is GTSNPN and CDR2 SVGIG (reference sequence). V was shortened by 2 bases and J by 4 bases, with 11 bases between the two germline ends. The CDR3 totals 13 residues. The DNA of the CDR3 is TGTGCCTGGAGTAGAGCTGCTAGCTATGGCTACACCTTC. Its protein product is CAWSRAASYGYTF.

The chain carries TRBV10-3 and TRBJ2-7; 12 bases fit TRBD1. The germline gives CDR1 ENHRY, CDR2 SYGVKD. The V segment lost 3 bases and the J segment 6 bases; nucleotides outside the gene matches: 6. The CDR3 has 15 amino acids. CDR3 coding DNA: TGTGCCATCAGTGAAAGGGGGGACAGGGGGCCCGAGCAGTACTTC. Its protein is CAISERGDRGPEQYF.

The chain recombines TRBV3-1 (or the pseudogene TRBV3-2) with TRBJ1-2; the match to TRBD1 covers 8 bases. V dropped 0 bases and J dropped 8; count of bases not matched to a gene: 11. The CDR3 loop spans 16 amino acids. CDR1 is LGHDT, CDR2 YNNKEL, per germline (reference sequence). The CDR3 region has the DNA TGTGCCAGCAGCCAAGATCAAAACAGGGGGTTTGGAGGCTACACCTTC. Translated, it gives CASSQDQNRGFGGYTF.

The CDR3 region is CASSLLGSGAGETQYF. CDR3 nucleotide sequence: TGTGCCAGCAGTTTACTGGGTAGCGGGGCCGGAGAGACCCAGTACTTC. The J gene is TRBJ2-5, the V gene TRBV27; 8 bases are shared with TRBD2. The CDR3 loop spans 16 amino acids. The V gene's germline CDR1 is MNHEY and CDR2 SMNVEV (reference sequence). J was trimmed by 4 bases and V by 2 bases; bases with no gene match: 9.

The V call is TRBV9, the J call TRBJ2-5, with 7 bases that match TRBD2. V gave up 1 base and J gave up 4 bases; unmatched junction bases: 10. The germline V gene has CDR1 SGDLS and CDR2 YYNGEE. The CDR3 runs to 16 residues. CDR3 region: CASSVSGTTVSETQYF. The CDR3 DNA reads as TGTGCCAGCAGCGTATCCGGGACTACCGTGTCAGAGACCCAGTACTTC.